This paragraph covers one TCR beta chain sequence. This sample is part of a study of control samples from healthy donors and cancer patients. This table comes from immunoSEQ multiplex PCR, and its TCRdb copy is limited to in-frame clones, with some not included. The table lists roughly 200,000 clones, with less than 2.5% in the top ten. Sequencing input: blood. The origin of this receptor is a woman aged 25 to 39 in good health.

CDR3 DNA: TGTGCCAGCAGTGAGCGTCCGCTGGGGACCCAGTACTTC. Translated: CASSERPLGTQYF. J is TRBJ2-5 and V is TRBV6-4; D uncertain. There are 13 residues in the CDR3. Germline loops: CDR1 MRHNA, CDR2 SNTAGT. The V end lost 3 bases, the J end lost 7 bases, and 12 bases lay between the germline ends.